This T cell receptor beta chain was identified in a study of blood T cell repertoires in COVID-19. For the study at large: T cells, B-cell-depleted T cells, or PBMCs supplied cDNA or gDNA.

V lost 2 bases and J 10 bases, leaving 11 bases between the germline ends. In germline, CDR1 is KGHSH, CDR2 LQKENI. The CDR3 has 13 amino acids. Assay: immunoSEQ multiplex PCR; the TCRdb copy retains only in-frame clones and omits some. In the table there are about 100,000 clones, about 80% of which are singletons. The origin of this receptor is a man between 65 and 85 years old with active or convalescent COVID-19. The sample taken for sequencing was peripheral blood. The chain has TRBV18 and TRBJ1-4; D is unresolved. The chain's CDR3 is CASSPATGGKLFF. The DNA of the CDR3 is TGTGCCAGCTCACCAGCTACGGGAGGAAAACTGTTTTTT.